This passage covers 5 T cell receptor beta chains from one sample sequenced in a study of blood T cell repertoires in COVID-19. TCRdb's copy holds only in-frame clones and misses some; the assay was immunoSEQ multiplex PCR. The sample holds some 150,000 clones; around 90% are singletons and the top ten take roughly 1%. What was sequenced was peripheral blood. These receptor sequences come from a woman aged 45-65 years with acute or convalescent COVID-19.

This chain links TRBV4-1 with TRBJ1-4; D gene ambiguous. V was trimmed by 2 bases and J by 7 bases, leaving 11 bases between them. CDR1 and CDR2 from the germline V gene are MGHRA and YSYEKL. This CDR3 contains 14 residues. The CDR3 protein is CASSQLPGGEKLFF. In DNA form, the CDR3 reads TGCGCCAGCAGCCAACTACCGGGAGGTGAAAAACTGTTTTTT.

CDR3 sequence reads: CASRDTMNTEAFF. The CDR3 coding sequence is TGTGCCAGCCGGGACACCATGAACACTGAAGCTTTCTTT. The chain joins TRBV2 to TRBJ1-1; TRBD1 is a possible D gene (6 bases). Trimming removed 8 bases from V and 0 bases from J, with 10 bases in between. Germline loops: CDR1 SNHLY, CDR2 FYNNEI. CDR3 length: 13 amino acids.

The chain combines TRBV24-1 with TRBJ2-7, with 7 positions matching TRBD1. The CDR3 runs to 14 residues. V gave up 3 bases and J gave up 5 bases; unmatched junction bases: 6. Germline CDR1 reads KGHDR; CDR2 reads SFDVKD. CDR3 in amino acids: CATSDTGQLDEQYF. The CDR3 nucleotides are TGTGCCACCAGTGATACGGGACAGTTGGACGAGCAGTACTTC.

The chain links TRBV5-1 to TRBJ2-1; 9 nucleotides line up with TRBD1. Losses at the gene ends were 4 bases for V and 3 bases for J; bases not matched to a gene: 14. Germline values: CDR1 SGHRS, CDR2 YFSETQ. This CDR3 has 18 residues. The CDR3 DNA follows: TGCGCCAGCAGCCTGGGCACAGGGGGCAAGGGGCTCTACAATGAGCAGTTCTTC. Translating it yields CASSLGTGGKGLYNEQFF.

The rearrangement links TRBV11-2 to TRBJ1-2; TRBD1 matches 8 bases. The germline V gene has CDR1 SGHAT and CDR2 FQNNGV. This CDR3 is 15 amino acids long. V lost 1 base to trimming and J lost 4 bases; unmatched junction nucleotides: 5. Here the CDR3 DNA reads TGTGCCAGCAGCTTAGTTACAGGGGGTGGCTATGGCTACACCTTC. Its translation: CASSLVTGGGYGYTF.